Given below is one T cell receptor (beta chain) in context. This sample stems from a study of blood T cell repertoires in COVID-19. Study-wide context: Italy, Spain and the United States were the sources of the convalescent and acute COVID-19 samples. PBMCs, B-cell-depleted T cells, or T cells provided the cDNA or gDNA that made up the material.

Original handling: It was from reference gene primer amplification that nucleated cell counts were estimated. Produced via immunoSEQ multiplex PCR; TCRdb's table is partial and in-frame only. V, J and clone size are those of that table, while D and trimming were read from the DNA. The data show 95,000 to 150,000 clones, about 90% seen once. Losses at the gene ends were 6 bases for V and 0 bases for J; bases not matched to a gene: 9. CDR3 length: 16 amino acids. Looked up from germline, CDR1 is LNHDA and CDR2 is SQIVND (reference sequence). This clonotype was obtained from a woman aged 70-85 years with acute or convalescent COVID-19. The chain joins TRBV19 to TRBJ2-3; 7 positions match TRBD2. The sequenced sample consisted of peripheral blood. The CDR3 DNA follows: TGTGCCAGTAGCAAAACTGAAGCGGGGAGCACAGATACGCAGTATTTT. It encodes CASSKTEAGSTDTQYF.